This T cell receptor beta chain originates from a study of chemoradiotherapy in HPV16-positive cancers. Overall study context: Functional T-cell assays on a couple of HPV16-positive patients' cells defined candidate HPV-specific clones and common TCR motifs.

Produced via immunoSEQ multiplex PCR; TCRdb's table is partial and in-frame only. The sample consists of some 1,300 clones, 75% to 90% of them appearing once. The receptor's source is a human donor with HPV-associated anogenital cancer. The material sequenced was tumor tissue, taken from a patient who underwent chemoradiotherapy.

The CDR3 reads CASGWTTNEKLFF. The CDR3 nucleotides are TGTGCCAGCGGGTGGACTACTAATGAAAAACTGTTTTTT. This rearrangement joins TRBV27 to TRBJ1-4; D unclear. V was cut by 8 bases and J by 2 bases, with 9 bases left in between. The V gene's germline CDR1 is MNHEY and CDR2 SMNVEV (reference sequence). CDR3 length: 13 residues.